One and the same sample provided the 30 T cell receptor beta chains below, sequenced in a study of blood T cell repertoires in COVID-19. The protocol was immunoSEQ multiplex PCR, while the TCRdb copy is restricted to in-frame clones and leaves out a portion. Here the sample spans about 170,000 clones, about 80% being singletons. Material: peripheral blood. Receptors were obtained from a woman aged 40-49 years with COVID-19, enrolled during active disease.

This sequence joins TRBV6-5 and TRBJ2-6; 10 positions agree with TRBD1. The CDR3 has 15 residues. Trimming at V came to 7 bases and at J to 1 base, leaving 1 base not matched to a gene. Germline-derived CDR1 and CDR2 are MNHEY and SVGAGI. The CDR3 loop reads CASTDRGSGANVLTF. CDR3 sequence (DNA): TGTGCCAGCACGGACAGGGGGTCTGGGGCCAACGTCCTGACTTTC.

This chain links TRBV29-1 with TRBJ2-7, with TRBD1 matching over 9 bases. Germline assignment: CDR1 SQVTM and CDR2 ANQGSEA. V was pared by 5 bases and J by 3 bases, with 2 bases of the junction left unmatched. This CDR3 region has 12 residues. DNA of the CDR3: TGCAGCGTTCCGGGACAGGGCTACGAGCAGTACTTC. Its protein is CSVPGQGYEQYF.

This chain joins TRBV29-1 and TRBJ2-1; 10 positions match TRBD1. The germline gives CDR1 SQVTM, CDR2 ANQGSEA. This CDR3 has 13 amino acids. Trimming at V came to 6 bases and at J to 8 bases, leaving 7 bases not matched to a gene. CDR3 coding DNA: TGCAGCGTCAGGTCCGGGACAGGGGATGAGCAGTTCTTC. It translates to CSVRSGTGDEQFF.

The CDR3 coding sequence is TGTGCCAGCACCCAGGGTTATCAGCCCCAGCATTTT. This encodes CASTQGYQPQHF. This chain connects TRBV7-9 to TRBJ1-5; D perhaps matches TRBD1 (5 bases). Germline V CDR1 and CDR2: SEHNR, FQNEAQ (reference sequence). V gave up 7 bases and J gave up 5 bases, with 9 bases separating them. CDR3 length: 12 residues.

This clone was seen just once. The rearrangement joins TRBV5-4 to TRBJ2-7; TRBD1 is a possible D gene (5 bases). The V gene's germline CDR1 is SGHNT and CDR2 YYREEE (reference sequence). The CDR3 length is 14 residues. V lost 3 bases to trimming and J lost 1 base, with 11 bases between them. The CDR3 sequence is CASSSVTESYEQYF. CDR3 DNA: TGTGCCAGCAGCTCCGTGACAGAATCCTACGAGCAGTACTTC.

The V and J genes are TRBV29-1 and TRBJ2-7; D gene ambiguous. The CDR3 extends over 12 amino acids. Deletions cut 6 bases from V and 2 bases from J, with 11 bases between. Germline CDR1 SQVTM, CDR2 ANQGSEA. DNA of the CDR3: TGCAGCGTCGGCCTGGGCCCCTACGAGCAGTACTTC. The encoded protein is CSVGLGPYEQYF.

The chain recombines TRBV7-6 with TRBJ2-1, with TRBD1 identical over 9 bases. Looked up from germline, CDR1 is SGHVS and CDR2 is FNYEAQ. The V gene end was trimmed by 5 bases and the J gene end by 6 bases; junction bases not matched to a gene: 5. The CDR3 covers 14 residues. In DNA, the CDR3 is TGTGCCAGCAGCCCCGGGACAGGGAGCAATGAGCAGTTCTTC. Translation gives CASSPGTGSNEQFF.

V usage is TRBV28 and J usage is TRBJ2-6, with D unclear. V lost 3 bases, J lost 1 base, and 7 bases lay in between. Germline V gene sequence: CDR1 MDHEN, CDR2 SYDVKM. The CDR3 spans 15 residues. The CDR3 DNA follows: TGTGCCAGCAGTTTGAGAACGTCTGGGGCCAACGTCCTGACTTTC. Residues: CASSLRTSGANVLTF.

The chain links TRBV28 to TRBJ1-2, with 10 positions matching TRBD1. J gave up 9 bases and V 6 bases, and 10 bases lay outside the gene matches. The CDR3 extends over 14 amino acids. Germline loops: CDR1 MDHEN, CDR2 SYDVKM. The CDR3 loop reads CASRSTGGSSSYTF. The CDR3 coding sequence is TGTGCCAGCAGGTCGACAGGGGGCTCCTCCAGCTACACCTTC.

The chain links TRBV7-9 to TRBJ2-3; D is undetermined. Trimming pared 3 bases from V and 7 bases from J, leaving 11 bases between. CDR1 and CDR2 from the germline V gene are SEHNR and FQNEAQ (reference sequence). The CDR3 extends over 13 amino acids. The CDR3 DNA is TGTGCCAGCAGCTTTTTACGAGTAAATACGCAGTATTTT. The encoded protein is CASSFLRVNTQYF. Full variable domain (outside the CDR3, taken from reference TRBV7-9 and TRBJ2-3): DTGVSQNPRHKITKRGQNVTFRCDPISEHNRLYWYRQTLGQGPEFLTYFQNEAQLEKSRLLSDRFSAERPKGSFSTLEIQRTEQGDSAMYLCASSFLRVNTQYFGPGTRLTVL.

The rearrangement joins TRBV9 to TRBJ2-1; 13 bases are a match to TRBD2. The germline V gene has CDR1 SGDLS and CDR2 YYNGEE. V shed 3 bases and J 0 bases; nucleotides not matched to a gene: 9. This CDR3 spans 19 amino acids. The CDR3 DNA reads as TGTGCCAGCAGCGCCCGTTGGGGGACTAGCGGGGACTCCTACAATGAGCAGTTCTTC. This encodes CASSARWGTSGDSYNEQFF.

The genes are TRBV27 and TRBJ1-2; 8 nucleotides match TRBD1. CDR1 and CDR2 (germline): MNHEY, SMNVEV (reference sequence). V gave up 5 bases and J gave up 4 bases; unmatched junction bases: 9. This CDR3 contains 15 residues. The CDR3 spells CASSPQRQGIYGYTF. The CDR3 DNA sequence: TGTGCCAGCAGTCCCCAACGACAGGGGATCTATGGCTACACCTTC.

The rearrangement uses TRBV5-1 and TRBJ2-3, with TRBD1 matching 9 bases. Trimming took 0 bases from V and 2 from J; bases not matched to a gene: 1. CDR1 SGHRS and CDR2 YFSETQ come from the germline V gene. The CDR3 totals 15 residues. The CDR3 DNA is TGCGCCAGCAGCTTGGGGGACAGGGACACAGATACGCAGTATTTT. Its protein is CASSLGDRDTDTQYF.

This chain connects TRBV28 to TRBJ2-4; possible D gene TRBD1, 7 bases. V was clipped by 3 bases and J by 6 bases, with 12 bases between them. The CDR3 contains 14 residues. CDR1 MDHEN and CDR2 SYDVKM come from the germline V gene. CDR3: CASSFRQGGNIQYF. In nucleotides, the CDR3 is TGTGCCAGCAGTTTTCGACAGGGAGGAAACATTCAGTACTTC.

The CDR3 sequence: CASILIGGDGYTF. CDR3 nucleotide sequence: TGTGCCAGCATCCTAATCGGGGGGGATGGCTACACCTTC. The chain links TRBV2 to TRBJ1-2, with D tentatively TRBD1 (5 bases). V lost 7 bases and J 6 bases, leaving 15 bases between the germline ends. Germline CDR1 SNHLY, CDR2 FYNNEI. This CDR3 contains 13 residues. Combining the CDR3 with reference TRBV2 and TRBJ1-2 gives the whole variable domain EPEVTQTPSHQVTQMGQEVILRCVPISNHLYFYWYRQILGQKVEFLVSFYNNEISEKSEIFDDQFSVERPDGSNFTLKIRSTKLEDSAMYFCASILIGGDGYTFGSGTRLTVV.

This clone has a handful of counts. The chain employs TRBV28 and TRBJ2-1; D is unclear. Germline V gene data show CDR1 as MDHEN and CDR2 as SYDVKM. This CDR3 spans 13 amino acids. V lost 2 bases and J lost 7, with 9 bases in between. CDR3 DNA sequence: TGTGCCAGCAGTTTAAGTAAGCCTAATGAGCAGTTCTTC. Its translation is CASSLSKPNEQFF.

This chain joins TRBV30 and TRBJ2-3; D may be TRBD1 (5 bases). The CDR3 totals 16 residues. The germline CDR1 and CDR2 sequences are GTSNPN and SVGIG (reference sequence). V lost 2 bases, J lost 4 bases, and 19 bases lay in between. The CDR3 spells CAWSRGGSPFPDTQYF. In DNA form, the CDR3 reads TGTGCCTGGAGTAGGGGCGGCTCGCCGTTCCCAGATACGCAGTATTTT.

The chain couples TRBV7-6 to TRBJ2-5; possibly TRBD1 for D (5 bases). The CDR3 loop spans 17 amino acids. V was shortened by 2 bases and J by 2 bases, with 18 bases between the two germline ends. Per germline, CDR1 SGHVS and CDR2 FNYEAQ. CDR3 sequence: CASSLSLTLAGQETQYF. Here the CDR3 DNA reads TGTGCCAGCAGCTTATCCCTCACCCTGGCAGGGCAAGAGACCCAGTACTTC.

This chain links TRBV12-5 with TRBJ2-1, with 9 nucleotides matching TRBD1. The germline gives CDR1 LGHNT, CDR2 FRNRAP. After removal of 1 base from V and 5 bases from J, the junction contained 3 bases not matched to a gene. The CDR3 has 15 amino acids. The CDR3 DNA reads TGTGCTAGTGGTTTGGCGGGACAGGGCAACAATGAGCAGTTCTTC. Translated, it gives CASGLAGQGNNEQFF.

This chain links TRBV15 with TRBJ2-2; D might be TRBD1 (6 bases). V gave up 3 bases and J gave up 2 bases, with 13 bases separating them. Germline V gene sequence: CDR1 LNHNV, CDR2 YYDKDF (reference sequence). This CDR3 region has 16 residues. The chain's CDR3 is CATSRIGQSNTGELFF. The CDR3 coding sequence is TGTGCCACCAGCAGGATAGGACAGAGCAACACCGGGGAGCTGTTTTTT.

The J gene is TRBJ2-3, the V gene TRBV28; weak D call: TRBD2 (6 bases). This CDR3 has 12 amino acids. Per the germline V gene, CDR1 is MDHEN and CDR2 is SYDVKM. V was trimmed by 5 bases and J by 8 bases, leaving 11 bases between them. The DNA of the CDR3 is TGTGCCAGCAGTGCGGGACCAATTACGCAGTATTTT. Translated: CASSAGPITQYF.

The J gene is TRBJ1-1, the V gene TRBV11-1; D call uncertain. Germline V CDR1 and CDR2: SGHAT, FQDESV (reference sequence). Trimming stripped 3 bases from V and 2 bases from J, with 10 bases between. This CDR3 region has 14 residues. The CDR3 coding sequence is TGTGCCAGCAGCTTTAGCCCGGCCAACACTGAAGCTTTCTTT. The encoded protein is CASSFSPANTEAFF.

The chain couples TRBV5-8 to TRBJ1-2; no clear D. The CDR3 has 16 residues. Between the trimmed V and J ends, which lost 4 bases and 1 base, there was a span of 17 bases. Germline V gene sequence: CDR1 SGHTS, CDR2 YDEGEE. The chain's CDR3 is CASSLLGGSHNYGYTF. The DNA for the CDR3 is TGTGCCAGCAGCCTGTTGGGAGGTTCACATAACTATGGCTACACCTTC.

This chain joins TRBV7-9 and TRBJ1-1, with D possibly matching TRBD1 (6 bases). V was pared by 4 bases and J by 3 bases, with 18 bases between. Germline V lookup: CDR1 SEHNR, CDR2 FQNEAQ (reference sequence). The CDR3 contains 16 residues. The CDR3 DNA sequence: TGTGCCAGCAGCTCCTACAGGGTTTTGAAGGACACTGAAGCTTTCTTT. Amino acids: CASSSYRVLKDTEAFF.

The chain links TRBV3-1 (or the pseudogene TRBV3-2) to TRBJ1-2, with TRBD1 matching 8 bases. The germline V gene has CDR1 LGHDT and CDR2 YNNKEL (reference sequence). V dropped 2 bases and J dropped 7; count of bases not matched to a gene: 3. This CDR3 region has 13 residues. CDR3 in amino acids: CASSQQQGGGYTF. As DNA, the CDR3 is TGTGCCAGCAGCCAACAACAGGGGGGTGGCTACACCTTC.

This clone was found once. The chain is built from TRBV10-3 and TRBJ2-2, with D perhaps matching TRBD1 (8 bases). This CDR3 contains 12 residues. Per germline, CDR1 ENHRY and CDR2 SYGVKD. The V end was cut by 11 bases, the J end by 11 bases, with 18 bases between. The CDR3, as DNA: TGTGCCTCCGGACAGGGACTAAGCGAGCTGTTTTTT. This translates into CASGQGLSELFF.

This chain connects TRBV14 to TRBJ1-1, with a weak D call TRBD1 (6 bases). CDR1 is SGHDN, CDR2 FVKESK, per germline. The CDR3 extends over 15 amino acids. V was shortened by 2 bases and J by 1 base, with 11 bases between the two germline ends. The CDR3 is CASSQFRGKNTEAFF. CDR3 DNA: TGTGCCAGCAGCCAATTCAGGGGTAAGAACACTGAAGCTTTCTTT.

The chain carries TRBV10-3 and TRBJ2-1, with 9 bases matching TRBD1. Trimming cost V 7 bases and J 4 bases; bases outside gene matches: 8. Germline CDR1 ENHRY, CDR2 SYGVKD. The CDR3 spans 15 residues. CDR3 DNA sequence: TGTGCCATCACGGACAGGGGCGCCGGATACAATGAGCAGTTCTTC. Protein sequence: CAITDRGAGYNEQFF.

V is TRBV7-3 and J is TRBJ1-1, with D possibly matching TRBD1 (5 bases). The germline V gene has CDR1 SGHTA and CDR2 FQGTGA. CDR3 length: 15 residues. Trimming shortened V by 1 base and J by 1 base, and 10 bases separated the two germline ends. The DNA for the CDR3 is TGTGCCAGCAGCTTAAGTCCCCAGGGGAACACTGAAGCTTTCTTT. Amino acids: CASSLSPQGNTEAFF.

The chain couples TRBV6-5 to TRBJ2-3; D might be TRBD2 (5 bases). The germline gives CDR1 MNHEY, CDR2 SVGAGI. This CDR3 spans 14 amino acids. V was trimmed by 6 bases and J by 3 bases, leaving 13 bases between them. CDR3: CASSLGSGTDTQYF. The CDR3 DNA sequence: TGTGCCAGCAGCCTCGGCTCGGGGACAGATACGCAGTATTTT.